The 9 T cell receptor beta chains reported below all come from one sample, sequenced in a study of precursors of human CD4 cytotoxic T cells. TCRdb re-called the reads through MiXCR, storing one row per CDR3 protein. The data show several hundred distinct CDR3 sequences, with about a sixth seen just once and about an eighth held by the top ten. Bulk UMI-based sequencing covered sorted CD4+ central memory, effector memory, IL-7R-high and IL-7R-negative TEMRA subsets. The specimen was memory CD4+ T cells from blood (PBMCs). Source of these receptors: a human donor in good health.

This clonotype is large within its sample. The chain carries TRBV7-9 and TRBJ1-1; D gene ambiguous. Germline CDR1 and CDR2: SEHNR and FQNEAQ (reference sequence). V lost 2 bases and J 6 bases, leaving 7 bases between the germline ends. The CDR3 extends over 12 amino acids. CDR3 sequence (DNA): TGTGCCAGCAGCTTAATCCGAGCTGAAGCTTTCTTT. This encodes CASSLIRAEAFF.

The rearrangement joins TRBV18 to TRBJ2-5, with 13 nucleotides matching TRBD2. The ends lost 3 bases at V and 4 bases at J; junction bases unmatched: 8. The V gene's germline CDR1 is KGHSH and CDR2 LQKENI. CDR3 length equals 17 residues. CDR3 loop: CASSPRTSGSRGETQYF. DNA of the CDR3: TGTGCCAGCTCACCTAGGACTAGCGGGAGCCGGGGAGAGACCCAGTACTTC.

This clonotype was observed a few times. The chain recombines TRBV18 with TRBJ2-2; TRBD2 is a possible D gene (6 bases). The germline V gene has CDR1 KGHSH and CDR2 LQKENI. The CDR3 covers 14 residues. V was cut by 4 bases and J by 3 bases, with 9 bases left in between. This CDR3 reads CASSRREDTGELFF. The CDR3 region has the DNA TGTGCCAGCTCACGGAGGGAGGACACCGGGGAGCTGTTTTTT.

This clonotype was counted only a few times. V gene TRBV20-1 combines with J gene TRBJ2-5; 8 positions match TRBD2. CDR1 and CDR2 (germline): DFQATT, SNEGSKA (reference sequence). The V and J ends lost 3 bases and 1 base, in that order; junction bases with no gene match: 4. The CDR3 loop spans 14 amino acids. CDR3 protein: CSASSSGPQETQYF. The CDR3 coding sequence is TGCAGTGCTAGCTCTAGCGGGCCCCAAGAGACCCAGTACTTC.

About this clonotype itself: Possible read error: a much larger clone is one base away. The rearrangement links TRBV5-4 to TRBJ2-7, with D possibly TRBD2 on 6 matching bases. This CDR3 is 14 amino acids long. Germline CDR1 is SGHNT and CDR2 is YYREEE (reference sequence). CDR3 DNA sequence: TGTACCAGCAGCTCGATCGGGGGAGTGAGAGAGCAGTACTTC. Its protein is CTSSSIGGVREQYF.

This chain uses TRBV4-1 with TRBJ2-7; 9 nucleotides match TRBD1. The CDR3 has 17 amino acids. Germline V CDR1 and CDR2: MGHRA, YSYEKL. V shed 4 bases and J 2 bases; nucleotides not matched to a gene: 12. CDR3 nucleotides: TGCGCCAGCAGCCCTATAGTACCGGGACAGGGAACCTACGAGCAGTACTTC. Translated, it gives CASSPIVPGQGTYEQYF.

By its share, this clonotype is large (0.1 to 1%). J is TRBJ2-7 and V is TRBV3-1; D unclear. CDR1 LGHDT and CDR2 YNNKEL come from the germline V gene (reference sequence). CDR3 length: 12 residues. The V end lost 4 bases, the J end lost 3 bases, and 7 bases lay between the germline ends. In DNA, the CDR3 is TGTGCCAGCAGCCGGGCCGACTACGAGCAGTACTTC. Its translation is CASSRADYEQYF.

This clonotype is termed large. This rearrangement joins TRBV6-6 to TRBJ2-7; the match to TRBD2 covers 9 bases. The CDR3 runs 17 residues. Germline assignment: CDR1 MNHNY and CDR2 SVGAGI (reference sequence). The J segment lost 4 bases and the V segment lost 5 bases, leaving 15 bases of the junction unmatched. The CDR3: CASSDTKTSGGGYEQYF. CDR3 sequence (DNA): TGTGCCAGCAGTGACACGAAGACTAGCGGAGGAGGATACGAGCAGTACTTC.

This clonotype is deemed large (0.1 to 1%). The chain couples TRBV15 to TRBJ2-2; perhaps D is TRBD1 or TRBD2 (6 bases each). V lost 1 base to trimming and J lost 4 bases, with 10 bases between them. CDR1 and CDR2 from the germline V gene are LNHNV and YYDKDF (reference sequence). This CDR3 region has 15 residues. The CDR3 region has the DNA TGTGCCACCAGCAGAGTACAGGGAGGCACCGGGGAGCTGTTTTTT. Translation gives CATSRVQGGTGELFF.